This T cell receptor (beta chain) is drawn from a study of cytomegalovirus exposure and HLA in healthy donors. On this clone: Antigen unknown.

13 Jbeta primers and 60 Vbeta primers were used for the PCR. Clones were sequenced by immunoSEQ multiplex PCR, and TCRdb holds only the in-frame ones, with some missing. The sample holds about 160,000 clones, roughly 80% seen once. Trimming left V 4 bases short and J 4 bases short, with 19 bases between. The CDR3 is 16 residues long. Germline V lookup: CDR1 LGHNA, CDR2 YNFKEQ. Findings and limits, study-wide: Common viral pathogens seemed, in a later analysis, to connect with several of the most significant clusters. About 180 TCR beta chains were listed as cytomegalovirus-associated.

What was sequenced was PBMCs. The sequence was collected from a woman between 18 and 29 years old in good health and CMV-seronegative. The rearrangement links TRBV4-2 to TRBJ1-2, with unresolved D. The CDR3 DNA sequence: TGTGCCAGCAGCCGAGTAGGGATGGAGGGTGGCTATGGCTACACCTTC. This codes for CASSRVGMEGGYGYTF.